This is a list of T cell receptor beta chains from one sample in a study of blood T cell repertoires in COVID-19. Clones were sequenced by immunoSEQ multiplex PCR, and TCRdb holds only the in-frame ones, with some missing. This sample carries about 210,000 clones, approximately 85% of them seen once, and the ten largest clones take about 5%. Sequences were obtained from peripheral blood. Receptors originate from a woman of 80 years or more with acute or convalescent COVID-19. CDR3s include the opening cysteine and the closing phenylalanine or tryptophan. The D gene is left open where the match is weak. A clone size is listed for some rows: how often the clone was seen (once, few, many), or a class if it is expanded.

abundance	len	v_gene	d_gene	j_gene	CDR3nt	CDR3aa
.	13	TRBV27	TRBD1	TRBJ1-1	TGTGCCAGCAGTCGGGACAGGGTCTCTGAAGCTTTCTTT	CASSRDRVSEAFF
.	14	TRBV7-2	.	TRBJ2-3	TGTGCCAGCAACCGAATCGGGGTATCCGATACGCAGTATTTT	CASNRIGVSDTQYF
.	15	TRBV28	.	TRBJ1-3	TGTGCCAGCGGGTGGCAGGTGACCTCTGGAAACACCATATATTTT	CASGWQVTSGNTIYF
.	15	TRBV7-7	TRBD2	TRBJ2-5	TGTGCTAGCGGACGGAGCGGGAGCACCGCGGAGACCCAGTACTTC	CASGRSGSTAETQYF
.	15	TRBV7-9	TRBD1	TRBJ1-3	TGTGCCAGCAGCCTAACAGGGGGCGGTGGAAACACCATATATTTT	CASSLTGGGGNTIYF
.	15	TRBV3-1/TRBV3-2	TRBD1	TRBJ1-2	TGTGCCAGCAGCCAATTCGACAGGGGGCGGTCCGGCTACACCTTC	CASSQFDRGRSGYTF
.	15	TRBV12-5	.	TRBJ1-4	TGTGCTAGTGGTCGAAGCACAGCAACTAATGAAAAACTGTTTTTT	CASGRSTATNEKLFF
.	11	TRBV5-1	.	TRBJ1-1	TGCGCCAGCTCCGATAGCACTGAAGCTTTCTTT	CASSDSTEAFF
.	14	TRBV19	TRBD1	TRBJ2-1	TGTGCCAGCCGGCCCCACAGGGGGCCCGACGAGCAGTTCTTC	CASRPHRGPDEQFF
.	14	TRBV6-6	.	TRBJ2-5	TGTGCCAGCAGTTGGATGGGGGGCCAAGAGACCCAGTACTTC	CASSWMGGQETQYF
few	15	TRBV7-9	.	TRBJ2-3	TGTGCCAGCAGCTTGGAGGGCCCTAGCACAGATACGCAGTATTTT	CASSLEGPSTDTQYF
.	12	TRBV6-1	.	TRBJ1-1	TGTGCCAGCAGTGAACGTGTCACTGAAGCTTTCTTT	CASSERVTEAFF
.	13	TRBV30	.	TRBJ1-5	TGTGCCTGGAGTGTGGGGGGGAATCAGCCCCAGCATTTT	CAWSVGGNQPQHF
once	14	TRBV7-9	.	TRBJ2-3	TGTGCCAGCAGCTTACAGGGCGTGGCAGATACGCAGTATTTT	CASSLQGVADTQYF
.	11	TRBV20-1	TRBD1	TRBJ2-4	TGCAGTGCGGACAGGGAAAACATTCAGTACTTC	CSADRENIQYF
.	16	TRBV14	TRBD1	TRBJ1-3	TGTGCCAGCAGCCGACAGGGTCCTCTTTATGGAAACACCATATATTTT	CASSRQGPLYGNTIYF
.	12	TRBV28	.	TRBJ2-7	TGTGCCAGCAGTTTACAGACCTACGAGCAGTACTTC	CASSLQTYEQYF
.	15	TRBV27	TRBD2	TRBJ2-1	TGTGCCAGCAGTTTAGGGACTAGACTAGCGGATGAGCAGTTCTTC	CASSLGTRLADEQFF
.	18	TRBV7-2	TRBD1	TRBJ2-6	TGTGCCAGCAGCTTAGCTAGACAGGGAGCACGTGGGGCCAACGTCCTGACTTTC	CASSLARQGARGANVLTF
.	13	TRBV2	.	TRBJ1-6	TGTGCCAGCAGTGGGCCGAATCCGTCACCCCTCCACTTT	CASSGPNPSPLHF
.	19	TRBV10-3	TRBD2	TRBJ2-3	TGTGCCATCAGTGAAAGACTAGCGGGAGGGCGTTCAAGCACAGATACGCAGTATTTT	CAISERLAGGRSSTDTQYF
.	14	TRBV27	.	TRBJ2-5	TGTGCCAGCAGTTCCCGACCGGACAGCTCTCGGCAGTACTTC	CASSSRPDSSRQYF
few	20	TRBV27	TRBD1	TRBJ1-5	TGTGCCAGCAGTTCCTCCCCCGTCCCGGGACAGGGGTCGGGGAATGGGCCCCAGCATTTT	CASSSSPVPGQGSGNGPQHF
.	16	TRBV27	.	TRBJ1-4	TGTGCCAGCAGTTTTGTCCCCAGGAACCCGAGCGGAAAACTGTTTTTT	CASSFVPRNPSGKLFF
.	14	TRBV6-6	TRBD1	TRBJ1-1	TGTGCCAGCAGCCTGACAGGGGCGAACACTGAAGCTTTCTTT	CASSLTGANTEAFF
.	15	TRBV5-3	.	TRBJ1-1	TGTGCCAGAAGCTTGAGCTCTCCCATGAACACTGAAGCTTTCTTT	CARSLSSPMNTEAFF
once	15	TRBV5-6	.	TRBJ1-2	TGTGCCAGCAGCTTGGGTCTCCTTTATAACTATGGCTACACCTTC	CASSLGLLYNYGYTF
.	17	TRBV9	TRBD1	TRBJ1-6	TGTGCCAGCAGCGTAGACTCCGGGACAGGGTGGGGTTCACCCCTCCACTTT	CASSVDSGTGWGSPLHF
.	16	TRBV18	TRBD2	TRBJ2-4	TGTGCCAGCTCAGCCCTATTGGGAGGGCCGGAAAACATTCAGTACTTC	CASSALLGGPENIQYF
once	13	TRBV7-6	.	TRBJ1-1	TGTGCCAGCAGCCCCTCTGGGGCCTCTGAAGCTTTCTTT	CASSPSGASEAFF
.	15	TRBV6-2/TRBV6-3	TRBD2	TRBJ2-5	TGTGCCAGCAGTTCGCCGCTGGCGGGAGCAGAGACCCAGTACTTC	CASSSPLAGAETQYF
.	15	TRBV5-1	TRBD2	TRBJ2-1	TGCGCCACCACATATGAGGGAGGGCCTTGGAATGAGCAGTTCTTC	CATTYEGGPWNEQFF
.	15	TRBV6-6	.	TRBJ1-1	TGTGCCAGCAGTTCCCACAGGGATGGGAACACTGAAGCTTTCTTT	CASSSHRDGNTEAFF
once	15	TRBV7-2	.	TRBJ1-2	TGTGCCAGCAGCCGTTGGGACAAAACTAACTATGGCTACACCTTC	CASSRWDKTNYGYTF
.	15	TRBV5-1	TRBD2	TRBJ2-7	TGCGCCAGCAGCTTGTTAGCGGGAGTTTCCTACGAGCAGTACTTC	CASSLLAGVSYEQYF
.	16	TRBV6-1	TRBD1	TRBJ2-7	TGTGCCAGCAGTGGAGAACCGGGACAGGGATCCTACGAGCAGTACTTC	CASSGEPGQGSYEQYF
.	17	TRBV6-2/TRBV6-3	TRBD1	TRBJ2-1	TGTGCCAGCAGCATCTTCCTCCGGGACAGGGAGTACAATGAGCAGTTCTTC	CASSIFLRDREYNEQFF
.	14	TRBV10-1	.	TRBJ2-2	TGCGCCAGCAGTGATCGTCTAAACACCGGGGAGCTGTTTTTT	CASSDRLNTGELFF
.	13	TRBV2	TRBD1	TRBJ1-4	TGTGCCAGCAGTCGACAGGGTTGGGAAAAACTGTTTTTT	CASSRQGWEKLFF
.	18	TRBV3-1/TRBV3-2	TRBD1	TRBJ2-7	TGTGCCAGCAGCCAAGATCCCGGGACAGGCCAGTCATTCTACGAGCAGTACTTC	CASSQDPGTGQSFYEQYF
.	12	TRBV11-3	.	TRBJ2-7	TGTGCCAGCAGCGAAACACCTGGCGAGCAGTACTTC	CASSETPGEQYF
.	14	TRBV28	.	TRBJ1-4	TGTGCCAGCAGACCTCAGAAGACAGGTGAAAAACTGTTTTTT	CASRPQKTGEKLFF
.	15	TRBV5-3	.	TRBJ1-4	TGTGCCAGAAGCAAGCCGGGACACGAGAATGAAAAACTGTTTTTT	CARSKPGHENEKLFF
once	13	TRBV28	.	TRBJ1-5	TGTGCCAGCAGAGAACAGGGTTACCAGCCCCAGCATTTT	CASREQGYQPQHF
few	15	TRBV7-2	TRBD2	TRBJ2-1	TGTGCCAGCAGATGGGGAGGGCCCGCCAACAATGAGCAGTTCTTC	CASRWGGPANNEQFF
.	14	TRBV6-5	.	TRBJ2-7	TGTGCCAGCAGTTACTCCCAAACTAGAGGCGAGCAGTACTTC	CASSYSQTRGEQYF
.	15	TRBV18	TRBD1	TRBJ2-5	TGTGCCAGCTCGAAACAGCAGGGGGCGCAGGAGACCCAGTACTTC	CASSKQQGAQETQYF
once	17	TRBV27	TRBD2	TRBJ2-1	TGTGCCAGCAGTTCAGCCCCGACTAGCGAAAATACCAATGAGCAGTTCTTC	CASSSAPTSENTNEQFF
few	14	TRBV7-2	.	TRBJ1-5	TGTGCCAGCAGCTTATCGCAGGGAAATCAGCCCCAGCATTTT	CASSLSQGNQPQHF
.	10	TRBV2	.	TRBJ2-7	TGTGCCAGCGGCACCTACGAGCAGTACTTC	CASGTYEQYF
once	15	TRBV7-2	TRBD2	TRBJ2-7	TGTGCCAGCAGCTTAGACAGACTAGCGGCCTACGAGCAGTACTTC	CASSLDRLAAYEQYF
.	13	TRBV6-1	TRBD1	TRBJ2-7	TGTGCCACCTCCGTCCGGGACAGGGCCGAGCAGTACTTC	CATSVRDRAEQYF
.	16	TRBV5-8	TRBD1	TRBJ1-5	TGTGCCAGCAGCCGCTCCGGACAGGGTACAACTCAGCCCCAGCATTTT	CASSRSGQGTTQPQHF
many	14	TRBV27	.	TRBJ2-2	TGTGCCGGATACGGGACACTGAACACCGGGGAGCTGTTTTTT	CAGYGTLNTGELFF
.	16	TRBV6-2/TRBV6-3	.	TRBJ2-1	TGTGCCAGCAGTTACTCGTCGGACTACCGGCCGGATGAGCAGTTCTTC	CASSYSSDYRPDEQFF
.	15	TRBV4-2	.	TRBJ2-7	TGTGCCAGCAGCCAAGGGCAGGGACAACTCTACGAGCAGTACTTC	CASSQGQGQLYEQYF